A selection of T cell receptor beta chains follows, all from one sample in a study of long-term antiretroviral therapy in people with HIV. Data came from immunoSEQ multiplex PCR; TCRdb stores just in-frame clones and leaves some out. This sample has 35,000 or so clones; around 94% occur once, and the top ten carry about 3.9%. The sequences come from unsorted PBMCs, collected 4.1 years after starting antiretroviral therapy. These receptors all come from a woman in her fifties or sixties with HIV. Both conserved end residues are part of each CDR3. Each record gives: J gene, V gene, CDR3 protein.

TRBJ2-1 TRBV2 CASSPTSGGAYNEQFF
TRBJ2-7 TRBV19 CASSPVGRTNDEQYF
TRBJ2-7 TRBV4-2 CASSQAPGAYEQYF
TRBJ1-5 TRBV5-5 CASSLGISSGITHSQPQHF
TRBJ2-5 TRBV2 CASSDRGRRETQYF
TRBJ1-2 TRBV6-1 CASSEIGGYGYTF
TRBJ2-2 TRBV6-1 CASSRTGLNTGELFF
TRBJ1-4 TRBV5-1 CASSWRGQGAEGEKLFF
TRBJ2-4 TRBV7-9 CASSLAGSNIQYF
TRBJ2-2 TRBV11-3 CASSLKYGRELFF
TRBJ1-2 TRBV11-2 CASSFRDRGFGYTF
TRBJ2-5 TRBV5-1 CASSLLAGVQETQYF
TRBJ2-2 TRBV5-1 CASSAGTTDTGELFF
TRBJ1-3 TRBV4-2 CASSQDGALSSGNTIYF
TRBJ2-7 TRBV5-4 CASSLKQGGYEQYF
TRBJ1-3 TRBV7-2 CASSPNTFLSGNTIYF
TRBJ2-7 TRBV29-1 CSVLMGADKSYEQYF
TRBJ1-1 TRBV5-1 CASSFGGRGSGAFF
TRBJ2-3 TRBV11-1 CASSLGRGGTRYTDTQYF
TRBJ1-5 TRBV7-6 CASSPRQGGNQPQHF
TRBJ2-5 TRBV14 CASRRGATQETQYF
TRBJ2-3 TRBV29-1 CSGSSTDTQYF
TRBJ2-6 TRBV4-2 CASSQGRGSSGANVLTF
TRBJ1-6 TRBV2 CASKGTGDNSPLHF
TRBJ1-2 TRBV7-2 CASSPLLNYGYTF
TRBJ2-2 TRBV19 CASSRDRVTGELFF
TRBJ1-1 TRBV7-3 CASSLKLRTEAFF
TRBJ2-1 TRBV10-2 CASGRTGLGNEQFF
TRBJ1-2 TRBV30 CAWSVYLNYGYTF
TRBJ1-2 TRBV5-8 CASSSRRTNYGYTF
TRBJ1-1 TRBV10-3 CAISERSQTIGNTEAFF
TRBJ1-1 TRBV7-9 CASSFNQLGAFF
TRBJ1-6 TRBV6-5 CASKTLEANSPLHF
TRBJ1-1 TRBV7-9 CASSFRDARSEAFF
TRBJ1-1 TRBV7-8 CASSGGWNTEAFF
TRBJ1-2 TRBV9 CASSVATSSGYTF
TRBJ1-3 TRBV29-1 CSVETGEPGNTIYF
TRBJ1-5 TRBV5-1 CASSPGTEGHQPQHF
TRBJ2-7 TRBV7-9 CASSYRGKTYEQYF
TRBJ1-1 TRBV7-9 CASSIVGQTTNTEAFF
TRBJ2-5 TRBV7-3 CASSLTGAGETQYF
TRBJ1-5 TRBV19 CASSIDPGYSNQPQHF
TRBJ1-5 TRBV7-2 CASSSGTDYPQPQHF
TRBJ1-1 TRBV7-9 CASSLSTGNTEAFF
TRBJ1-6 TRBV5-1 CASSLEQGRGLHF
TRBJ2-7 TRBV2 CASSLTGYSYEQYF
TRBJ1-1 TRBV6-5 CASSWTGKTEAFF
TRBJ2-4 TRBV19 CASATRTLDKNIQYF
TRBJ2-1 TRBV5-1 CASSLGLGPEQGQFF